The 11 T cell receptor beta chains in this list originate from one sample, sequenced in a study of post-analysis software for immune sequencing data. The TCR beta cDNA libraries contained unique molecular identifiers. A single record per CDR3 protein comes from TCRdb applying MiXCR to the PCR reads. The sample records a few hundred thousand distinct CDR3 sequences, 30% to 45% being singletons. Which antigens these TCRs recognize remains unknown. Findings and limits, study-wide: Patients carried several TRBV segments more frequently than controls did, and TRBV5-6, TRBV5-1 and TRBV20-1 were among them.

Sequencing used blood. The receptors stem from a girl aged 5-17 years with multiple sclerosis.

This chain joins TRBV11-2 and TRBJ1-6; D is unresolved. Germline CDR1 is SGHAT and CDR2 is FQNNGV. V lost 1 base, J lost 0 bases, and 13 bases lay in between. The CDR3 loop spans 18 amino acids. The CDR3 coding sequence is TGTGCCAGCAGCTTAGCCCTGGACGGGAGCTCCTATAATTCACCCCTCCACTTT. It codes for CASSLALDGSSYNSPLHF.

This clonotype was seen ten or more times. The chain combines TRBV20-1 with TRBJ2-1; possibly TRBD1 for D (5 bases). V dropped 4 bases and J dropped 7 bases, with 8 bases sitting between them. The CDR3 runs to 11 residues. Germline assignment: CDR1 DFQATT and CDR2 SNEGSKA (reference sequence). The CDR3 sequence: CSAIQGNEQFF. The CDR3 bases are TGCAGTGCTATCCAGGGTAATGAGCAGTTCTTC.

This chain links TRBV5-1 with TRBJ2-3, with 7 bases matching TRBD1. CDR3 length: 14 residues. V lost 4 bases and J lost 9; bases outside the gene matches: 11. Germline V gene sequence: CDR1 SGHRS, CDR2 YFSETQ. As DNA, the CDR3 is TGCGCCAGCAGCCGAAAAACAGGGGCGGACACGCAGTATTTT. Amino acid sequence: CASSRKTGADTQYF.

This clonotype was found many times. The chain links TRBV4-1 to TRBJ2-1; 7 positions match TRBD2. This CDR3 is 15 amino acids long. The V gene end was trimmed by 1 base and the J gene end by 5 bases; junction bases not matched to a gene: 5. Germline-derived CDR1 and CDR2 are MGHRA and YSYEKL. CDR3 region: CASSQAGLRDNEQFF. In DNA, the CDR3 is TGCGCCAGCAGCCAAGCGGGACTAAGAGACAATGAGCAGTTCTTC.

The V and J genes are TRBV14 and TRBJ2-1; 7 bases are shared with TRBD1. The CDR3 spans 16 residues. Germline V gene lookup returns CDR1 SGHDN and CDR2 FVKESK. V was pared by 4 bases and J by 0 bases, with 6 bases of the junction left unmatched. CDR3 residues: CASSRRQGFSYNEQFF. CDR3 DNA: TGTGCCAGCAGCCGAAGACAGGGTTTCTCCTACAATGAGCAGTTCTTC.

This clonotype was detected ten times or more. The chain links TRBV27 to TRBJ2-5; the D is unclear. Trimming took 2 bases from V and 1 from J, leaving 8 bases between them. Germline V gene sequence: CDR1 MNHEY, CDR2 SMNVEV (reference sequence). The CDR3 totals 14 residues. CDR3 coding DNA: TGTGCCAGCAGTTTAAGAGAGACCCAAGAGACCCAGTACTTC. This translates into CASSLRETQETQYF.

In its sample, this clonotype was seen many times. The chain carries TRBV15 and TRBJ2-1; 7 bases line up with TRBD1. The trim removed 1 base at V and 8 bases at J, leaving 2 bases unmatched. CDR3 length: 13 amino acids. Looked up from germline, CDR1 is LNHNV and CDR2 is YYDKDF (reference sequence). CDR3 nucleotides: TGTGCCACCAGCAGAGGAGGGGGCGATGAGCAGTTCTTC. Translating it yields CATSRGGGDEQFF. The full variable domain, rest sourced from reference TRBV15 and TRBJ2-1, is DAMVIQNPRYQVTQFGKPVTLSCSQTLNHNVMYWYQQKSSQAPKLLFHYYDKDFNNEADTPDNFQSRRPNTSFCFLDIRSPGLGDTAMYLCATSRGGGDEQFFGPGTRLTVL.

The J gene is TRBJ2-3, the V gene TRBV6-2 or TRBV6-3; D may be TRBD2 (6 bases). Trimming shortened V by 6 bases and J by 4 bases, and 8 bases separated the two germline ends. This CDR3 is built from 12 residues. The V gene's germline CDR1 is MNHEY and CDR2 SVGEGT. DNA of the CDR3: TGTGCCAGCAGGGCGGGACCAGATACGCAGTATTTT. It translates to CASRAGPDTQYF.

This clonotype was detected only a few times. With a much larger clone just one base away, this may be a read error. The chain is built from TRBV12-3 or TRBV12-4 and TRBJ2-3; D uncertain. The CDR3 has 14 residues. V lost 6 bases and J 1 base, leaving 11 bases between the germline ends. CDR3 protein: CASRSPARTDTQYF. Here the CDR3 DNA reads TGTGCCAGCAGAAGTCCGGCCCGCACAGATACGCAGTATTTT.

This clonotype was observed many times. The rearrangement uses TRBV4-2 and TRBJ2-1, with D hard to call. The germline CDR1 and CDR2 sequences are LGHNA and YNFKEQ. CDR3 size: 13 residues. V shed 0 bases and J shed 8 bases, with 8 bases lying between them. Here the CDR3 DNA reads TGTGCCAGCAGCCAAGAGGGCGACGATGAGCAGTTCTTC. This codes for CASSQEGDDEQFF.

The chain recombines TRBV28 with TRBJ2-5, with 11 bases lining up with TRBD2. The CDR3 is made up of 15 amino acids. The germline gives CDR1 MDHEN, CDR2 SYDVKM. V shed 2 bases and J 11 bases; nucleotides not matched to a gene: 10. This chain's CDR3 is CASSLIPSGGSEQYF. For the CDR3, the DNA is TGTGCCAGCAGTTTAATCCCTAGCGGGGGGAGTGAGCAGTACTTC.